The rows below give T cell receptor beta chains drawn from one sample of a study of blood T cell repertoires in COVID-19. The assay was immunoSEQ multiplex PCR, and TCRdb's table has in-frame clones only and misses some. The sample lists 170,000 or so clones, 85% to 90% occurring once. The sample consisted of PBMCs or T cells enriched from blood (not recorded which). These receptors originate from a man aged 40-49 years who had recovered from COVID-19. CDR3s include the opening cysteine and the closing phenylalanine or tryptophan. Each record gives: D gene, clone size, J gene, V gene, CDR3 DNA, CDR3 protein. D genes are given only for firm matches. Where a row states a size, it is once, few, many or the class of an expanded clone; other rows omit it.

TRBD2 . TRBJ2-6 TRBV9 TGTGCCAGCAGCGTCGGGGAGGGGCGGATCTCTGGGGCCAACGTCCTGACTTTC CASSVGEGRISGANVLTF
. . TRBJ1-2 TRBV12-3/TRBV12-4 TGTGCCATTCGGCAGGGCTCATATGGCTACACCTTC CAIRQGSYGYTF
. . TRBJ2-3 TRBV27 TGTGCCAGCAGAGGACACACAGATACGCAGTATTTT CASRGHTDTQYF
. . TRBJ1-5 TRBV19 TGTGCCAGTCGGACTTATAGCAATCAGCCCCAGCATTTT CASRTYSNQPQHF
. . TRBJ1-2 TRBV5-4 TGTGCCAGCAGCTTGGCCAGGGTTCACTATGGCTACACCTTC CASSLARVHYGYTF
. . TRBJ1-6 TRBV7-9 TGTGCCAGCAGCCCCCCCCAAGGGGTCAATTCACCCCTCCACTTT CASSPPQGVNSPLHF
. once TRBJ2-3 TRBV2 TGTGCCAGCAGTGAAATCGGGTGGGATACGCAGTATTTT CASSEIGWDTQYF
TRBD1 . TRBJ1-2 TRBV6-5 TGTGCCAGCAGTTACCAGGGGGGTGAGGCTGGCTACACCTTC CASSYQGGEAGYTF
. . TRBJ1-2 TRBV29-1 TGCAGCGTTGATTACCGGGACACCCTCTATGGCTACACCTTC CSVDYRDTLYGYTF
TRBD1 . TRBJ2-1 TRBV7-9 TGTGCCAGCAGCTTAAGGGGCAGGGGGTACAATGAGCAGTTCTTC CASSLRGRGYNEQFF
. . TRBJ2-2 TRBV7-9 TGTGCCAGCAGCTCAGGTGTTAGCGGAACCGGGGAGCTGTTTTTT CASSSGVSGTGELFF
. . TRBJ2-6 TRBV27 TGTGCCAGCAGCTTTCTAGCGGCAGGGGCTGAAAGATTTCCCAACGTCCTGACTTTC CASSFLAAGAERFPNVLTF
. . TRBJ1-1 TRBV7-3 TGTGCCAGCAGCCTCGACAGGACGAACACTGAAGCTTTCTTT CASSLDRTNTEAFF
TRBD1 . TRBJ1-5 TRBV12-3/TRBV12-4 TGTGCCAGTCGGACAGGGGGGCTTCAGCCCCAGCATTTT CASRTGGLQPQHF
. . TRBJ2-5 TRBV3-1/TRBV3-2 TGTGCCAGCAGCCAAGGCCCGGGTGGCGGGCAAGAGACCCAGTACTTC CASSQGPGGGQETQYF
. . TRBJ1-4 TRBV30 TGTGCCTGGTTAAATCGGGAAAATGAAAAACTGTTTTTT CAWLNRENEKLFF
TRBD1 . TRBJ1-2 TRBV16 TGTGCCAGCAGCCCTTCGACAGGGTATGGCTACACCTTC CASSPSTGYGYTF
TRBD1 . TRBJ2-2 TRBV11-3 TGTGCCAGCAGCGAGGGCATTTGGAGACAGGGATACACCGGGGAGCTGTTTTTT CASSEGIWRQGYTGELFF